The rows below give T cell receptor beta chains drawn from one sample of a study of T cell changes during pregnancy in multiple sclerosis. TCRdb's table, derived via immunoSEQ multiplex PCR, lists solely in-frame clones and lacks some. The table records roughly 68,000 clones, under 95% of them present only once. This specimen was peripheral blood, taken in the second trimester of pregnancy. The receptors were gathered from a female donor in good health, enrolled as a control in a pregnancy study. Each CDR3 is given with its conserved first and last residue.

j_gene,v_gene,CDR3aa
TRBJ1-2,TRBV4-2,CASSPDVGGTGYTF
TRBJ2-2,TRBV12-5,CASGLGQGTGELFF
TRBJ2-5,TRBV5-8,CASSLEGQALETQYF
TRBJ2-3,TRBV9,CASSVPPGNTQYF
TRBJ1-2,TRBV27,CASSLPGFRGYTF
TRBJ1-1,TRBV6-6,CASSDGQNTEAFF
TRBJ2-1,TRBV7-3,CASSPGSGSYNEQFF
TRBJ2-1,TRBV19,CASIPGLGGEQFF
TRBJ2-5,TRBV27,CASSSRQGQETQYF
TRBJ2-5,TRBV5-1,CASKAGLRQETQYF
TRBJ2-2,TRBV15,CATSRDRNTGELFF
TRBJ1-2,TRBV6-6,CASSLPGQGSSGYTF
TRBJ2-2,TRBV29-1,CSVYIRDRAGTGELFF